This TCR beta chain was retrieved from a study of cytomegalovirus exposure and HLA in healthy donors. Overall study: There were approximately 81 million unique TCRs (from HLA-typed donors) in an early data release.

Amplification used 60 Vbeta primers and 13 Jbeta primers. Clones were sequenced by immunoSEQ multiplex PCR, and TCRdb holds only the in-frame ones, with some missing. Of 150,000 to 200,000 clones detected, just over 75% appear once; the ten largest clones hold 1.5% to 1.8%. A word on this clone: Its matching antigen is unknown.

Study-level findings and limits: Associated with cytomegalovirus, according to the listing, were approximately 160 TCR beta chains. The HLA-A and HLA-B alleles of most subjects were reportedly predicted accurately from TCR beta sequences. Most TCR sequences were uncommon, yet certain public TCRs appeared in many donors.

The sample comprised PBMCs. This clonotype was obtained from a man aged 35 to 55 in good health and CMV-seronegative.

CDR3 nucleotides: TGTGCCAGCAGCCCCTCTAGCGGGAGGGGACGAAGGACAGATACGCAGTATTTT. Its protein is CASSPSSGRGRRTDTQYF. The V gene is TRBV5-4, the J gene TRBJ2-3; 12 positions agree with TRBD2. CDR1 and CDR2 (germline): SGHNT, YYREEE (reference sequence). CDR3 length: 18 residues. Trimming at V came to 4 bases and at J to 3 bases, leaving 12 bases not matched to a gene. Full variable domain (rest looked up from reference TRBV5-4 and TRBJ2-3): ETGVTQSPTHLIKTRGQQVTLRCSSQSGHNTVSWYQQALGQGPQFIFQYYREEENGRGNFPPRFSGLQFPNYSSELNVNALELDDSALYLCASSPSSGRGRRTDTQYFGPGTRLTVL.